Listed here are 30 T cell receptor beta chains from one sample, sequenced in a study of OX40 agonist ivuxolimab in advanced cancers. Libraries were built with the immunoSEQ multiplex PCR assay. Not all clones reach the TCRdb copy of this immuneACCESS table, which keeps in-frame sequences only. Checked studies attribute under half of the gap to unresolved V genes and leave the rest unexplained. In all, the sample holds approximately 44,000 clones, and around 86% of those were seen once. The ten top clones hold 0.3% to 0.45% of the sample. The sample was CD4+ or CD8+ T cells sorted from blood, taken in a trial of the OX40 agonist ivuxolimab. The receptors here all came from an adult with an advanced solid tumor such as melanoma, head and neck, liver or kidney cancer.

This chain uses TRBV4-3 with TRBJ1-1, with D unresolved. Germline values: CDR1 LGHNA, CDR2 YSLEER. The length of the CDR3 is 16 residues. V lost 1 base and J 1 base, leaving 13 bases between the germline ends. Written as DNA, the CDR3 is TGCGCCAGCAGCCAAGCTTCCAGTCACCCGAACACTGAAGCTTTCTTT. It yields the protein CASSQASSHPNTEAFF.

The V and J genes are TRBV23-1 and TRBJ2-1; perhaps D is TRBD1 or TRBD2 (5 bases each). TRBV23-1 is an open reading frame, and its role is uncertain. Trimming left V 0 bases short and J 5 bases short, with 29 bases between. This CDR3 is built from 21 residues. CDR3 protein: CASSQSGLIHPGPNGDNEQFF. The CDR3 nucleotides read TGCGCCAGCAGTCAATCTGGCCTAATCCATCCGGGGCCTAACGGGGACAATGAGCAGTTCTTC.

This clone has a single count. V is TRBV5-8 and J is TRBJ1-2; D gene uncertain. The CDR3 length is 14 residues. Germline V gene lookup returns CDR1 SGHTS and CDR2 YDEGEE. Trimming cost V 4 bases and J 3 bases, with 13 bases left between them. The CDR3 bases are TGTGCCAGCAGCCGAAGTGGGTCTGACTATGGCTACACCTTC. Protein sequence: CASSRSGSDYGYTF.

The V and J genes are TRBV7-2 and TRBJ2-5, with 9 bases lining up with TRBD2. V shed 5 bases and J 2 bases; nucleotides not matched to a gene: 3. Germline CDR1 and CDR2: SGHTA and FQGNSA. There are 14 residues in the CDR3. CDR3 nucleotide sequence: TGTGCCAGCAGCGCTACTAGCGGGCAAGAGACCCAGTACTTC. As protein: CASSATSGQETQYF.

The rearrangement joins TRBV19 to TRBJ2-7, with 10 bases that match TRBD1. CDR1 and CDR2 (germline): LNHDA, SQIVND (reference sequence). V was clipped by 5 bases and J by 3 bases; unmatched bases: 10. The CDR3 sequence is 16 residues long. CDR3 sequence: CASSVGQGTVNYEQYF. The CDR3 nucleotides are TGTGCCAGTAGTGTGGGACAGGGGACTGTGAACTACGAGCAGTACTTC.

CDR3 in amino acids: CASSQLKGVKGNEQFF. CDR3 DNA sequence: TGCGCCAGCAGCCAATTAAAAGGGGTCAAGGGCAATGAGCAGTTCTTC. This chain connects TRBV4-3 to TRBJ2-1; D perhaps matches TRBD1 (5 bases). Trimming removed 2 bases from V and 6 bases from J, with 17 bases in between. The CDR3 covers 16 residues. Germline V lookup: CDR1 LGHNA, CDR2 YSLEER.

The V gene is TRBV29-1, the J gene TRBJ2-7; 9 bases are shared with TRBD1. Trimming removed 7 bases from V and 5 bases from J; junction bases left unmatched: 9. The CDR3 extends over 13 amino acids. Germline lookup yields CDR1 SQVTM and CDR2 ANQGSEA. CDR3 protein: CSACGTGLDEQYF. The CDR3 bases are TGCAGCGCTTGTGGGACAGGGTTAGACGAGCAGTACTTC.

The genes are TRBV7-9 and TRBJ1-4; no firm D call. V lost 3 bases, J lost 2 bases, and 13 bases lay in between. From germline, CDR1 is SEHNR and CDR2 FQNEAQ (reference sequence). The CDR3 has 16 residues. CDR3 sequence reads: CASSFGSGGTNEKLFF. The CDR3 DNA sequence: TGTGCCAGCAGCTTCGGGTCGGGAGGGACTAATGAAAAACTGTTTTTT.

This chain joins TRBV15 and TRBJ2-1; D uncertain. The CDR3 runs 14 residues. V was cut by 3 bases and J by 6 bases, with 12 bases left in between. Germline values: CDR1 LNHNV, CDR2 YYDKDF (reference sequence). The CDR3 loop is CATSSLKTSNEQFF. The CDR3 coding sequence is TGTGCCACCAGCAGTCTCAAAACGAGCAATGAGCAGTTCTTC.

The V call is TRBV5-1, the J call TRBJ2-7, with TRBD1 matching 9 bases. The V and J ends lost 3 bases and 3 bases, in that order; junction bases with no gene match: 7. Germline V gene sequence: CDR1 SGHRS, CDR2 YFSETQ. CDR3 length equals 15 residues. The CDR3 is CASSSTGGSGYEQYF. DNA of the CDR3: TGCGCCAGCAGCTCAACAGGGGGCAGTGGCTACGAGCAGTACTTC.

This chain connects TRBV5-1 to TRBJ1-1; 7 bases align to TRBD1. CDR3 size: 13 residues. CDR1 and CDR2 from the germline V gene are SGHRS and YFSETQ. Trimming cost V 2 bases and J 5 bases; bases outside gene matches: 3. Written as DNA, the CDR3 is TGCGCCAGCAGCTTTACAGGGGAGACTGAAGCTTTCTTT. Encoded protein: CASSFTGETEAFF.

The sample holds one count of this clone. Written as DNA, the CDR3 is TGTGCCAGCAGCGTAGCGGGGGGGAACAATGAGCAGTTCTTC. This codes for CASSVAGGNNEQFF. This chain joins TRBV9 and TRBJ2-1, with 8 bases identical to TRBD2. CDR1 and CDR2 from the germline V gene are SGDLS and YYNGEE. This CDR3 spans 14 amino acids. Germline trimming cut 0 bases from V and 5 bases from J; bases unmatched to any gene: 1.

The rearrangement joins TRBV5-1 to TRBJ1-2; maybe TRBD1 (6 bases). Germline V lookup: CDR1 SGHRS, CDR2 YFSETQ. Trimming pared 0 bases from V and 6 bases from J, leaving 18 bases between. This CDR3 is built from 16 residues. The chain's CDR3 is CASSLEQGTIGNGYTF. The CDR3 coding sequence is TGCGCCAGCAGCTTGGAACAGGGAACGATTGGGAATGGCTACACCTTC. The full variable domain, with the rest looked up from reference TRBV5-1 and TRBJ1-2, is KAGVTQTPRYLIKTRGQQVTLSCSPISGHRSVSWYQQTPGQGLQFLFEYFSETQRNKGNFPGRFSGRQFSNSRSEMNVSTLELGDSALYLCASSLEQGTIGNGYTFGSGTRLTVV.

This clone came up a few times. CDR3 DNA sequence: TGTGCCAGCAACTCCGGACAGACCACCGGGGAGCTGTTTTTT. This codes for CASNSGQTTGELFF. The V gene is TRBV6-1, the J gene TRBJ2-2, with D tentatively TRBD1 (6 bases). This CDR3 contains 14 residues. V lost 7 bases, J lost 4 bases, and 13 bases lay in between. Germline loops: CDR1 MNHNS, CDR2 SASEGT.

The chain couples TRBV5-5 to TRBJ2-7; TRBD1 might be the D (6 bases). V lost 2 bases and J 7 bases, leaving 13 bases between the germline ends. CDR3 length equals 13 residues. Germline loops: CDR1 SGHKS, CDR2 YYEKEE (reference sequence). The CDR3 DNA follows: TGTGCCAGCAGCTTCACAGGGTTGGGGGAGCAGTACTTC. Translating gives CASSFTGLGEQYF. Using reference TRBV5-5 and TRBJ2-7 for the parts outside the CDR3, the full variable domain is DAGVTQSPTHLIKTRGQQVTLRCSPISGHKSVSWYQQVLGQGPQFIFQYYEKEERGRGNFPDRFSARQFPNYSSELNVNALLLGDSALYLCASSFTGLGEQYFGPGTRLTVT.

This chain connects TRBV7-8 to TRBJ2-7, with 7 bases that match TRBD1. The V gene's germline CDR1 is SGHVS and CDR2 FQNEAQ. The CDR3 has 12 residues. Trimming took 4 bases from V and 5 from J; bases not matched to a gene: 2. Here the CDR3 DNA reads TGTGCCAGCAGCTCGCAGGGGGACGAGCAGTACTTC. Amino acids: CASSSQGDEQYF.

The rearrangement links TRBV28 to TRBJ2-7, with unresolved D. Germline lookup yields CDR1 MDHEN and CDR2 SYDVKM. This CDR3 is 14 amino acids long. V dropped 7 bases and J dropped 1 base, with 14 bases sitting between them. The CDR3 spells CASKRVGPSYEQYF. The DNA of the CDR3 is TGTGCCAGCAAAAGGGTAGGACCTTCCTACGAGCAGTACTTC.

The chain employs TRBV7-3 and TRBJ1-2; 10 bases align to TRBD1. Germline V gene sequence: CDR1 SGHTA, CDR2 FQGTGA. There are 13 residues in the CDR3. V dropped 4 bases and J dropped 4; count of bases not matched to a gene: 0. CDR3 DNA: TGTGCCAGCAGCTGGGACAGGGGCTATGGCTACACCTTC. This encodes CASSWDRGYGYTF.

The chain couples TRBV6-6 to TRBJ1-6, with D unclear. With 7 bases removed from V and 3 bases from J, the gap between germline ends came to 13 bases. CDR3 length equals 15 residues. CDR1 and CDR2 from the germline V gene are MNHNY and SVGAGI (reference sequence). The CDR3 region has the DNA TGTGCCAGCAACCTAGACGGTCTCTATAATTCACCCCTCCACTTT. It translates to CASNLDGLYNSPLHF.

This clone was counted a single time. This rearrangement joins TRBV27 to TRBJ2-7, with D possibly being TRBD1 or TRBD2 (6 bases each). Germline CDR1 MNHEY, CDR2 SMNVEV (reference sequence). The length of the CDR3 is 12 residues. The germline V and J ends were trimmed by 6 bases and 6 bases, with 12 bases remaining between them. CDR3 in amino acids: CASRTGASEQYF. The CDR3 DNA reads TGTGCCAGCAGGACGGGGGCGAGCGAGCAGTACTTC.

The V and J genes are TRBV18 and TRBJ1-4, with a possible D match to TRBD1 (5 bases). The CDR3 totals 16 residues. V was cut by 4 bases and J by 0 bases, with 12 bases left in between. Germline lookup yields CDR1 KGHSH and CDR2 LQKENI. The CDR3 reads CASSQSTGATNEKLFF. The CDR3 DNA follows: TGTGCCAGCTCACAATCCACAGGTGCAACTAATGAAAAACTGTTTTTT.

V usage is TRBV6-5 and J usage is TRBJ1-1, with D perhaps matching TRBD1 (6 bases). CDR1 and CDR2 from the germline V gene are MNHEY and SVGAGI. The V gene lost 2 bases and the J gene lost 3 bases, with 10 bases spanning the gap. This CDR3 is built from 14 residues. The CDR3 region has the DNA TGTGCCAGCAGTTACCGGGGGCCATACACTGAAGCTTTCTTT. Translated: CASSYRGPYTEAFF.

This chain links TRBV15 with TRBJ1-2; D remains ambiguous. Between the trimmed V and J ends, which lost 0 bases and 4 bases, there was a span of 9 bases. Germline V CDR1 and CDR2: LNHNV, YYDKDF (reference sequence). CDR3 size: 14 residues. The DNA for the CDR3 is TGTGCCACCAGCAGAGACTCGGGCACCTATGGCTACACCTTC. Translation gives CATSRDSGTYGYTF.

The chain combines TRBV2 with TRBJ2-5; 7 positions agree with TRBD2. The CDR3 consists of 14 residues. Germline values: CDR1 SNHLY, CDR2 FYNNEI. J lost 1 base, V lost 8 bases, and 7 bases had no gene match. CDR3 sequence reads: CASGGEGSQETQYF. Written as DNA, the CDR3 is TGTGCCAGCGGGGGGGAGGGAAGCCAAGAGACCCAGTACTTC. Combining the CDR3 with reference TRBV2 and TRBJ2-5 gives the whole variable domain EPEVTQTPSHQVTQMGQEVILRCVPISNHLYFYWYRQILGQKVEFLVSFYNNEISEKSEIFDDQFSVERPDGSNFTLKIRSTKLEDSAMYFCASGGEGSQETQYFGPGTRLLVL.

This clone was seen only once. The rearrangement joins TRBV14 to TRBJ2-2, with 11 positions matching TRBD2. The CDR3 covers 15 residues. Germline loops: CDR1 SGHDN, CDR2 FVKESK. J lost 6 bases, V lost 4 bases, and 4 bases had no gene match. CDR3: CASSPLAGEAGELFF. The CDR3 DNA is TGTGCCAGCAGCCCACTAGCGGGAGAGGCCGGGGAGCTGTTTTTT.

The chain employs TRBV5-1 and TRBJ2-4; a possible D gene is TRBD2 (5 bases). Between the trimmed V and J ends, which lost 4 bases and 0 bases, there was a span of 14 bases. CDR3 size: 16 residues. Germline CDR1 is SGHRS and CDR2 is YFSETQ. CDR3 amino acids: CASSPDSISAKNIQYF. DNA of the CDR3: TGCGCCAGCAGCCCGGACTCAATCTCAGCCAAAAACATTCAGTACTTC.

The chain carries TRBV30 and TRBJ2-1; 10 nucleotides line up with TRBD1. Germline V gene sequence: CDR1 GTSNPN, CDR2 SVGIG (reference sequence). This CDR3 has 15 amino acids. The junction had 8 bases not matched to a gene; V was cut back by 3 bases and J by 6 bases. The chain's CDR3 is CAWRAGTGVSNEQFF. The CDR3 nucleotides are TGTGCCTGGAGGGCCGGGACAGGGGTCAGCAATGAGCAGTTCTTC.

A single count supports this clone. V is TRBV7-2 and J is TRBJ1-1; D is possibly TRBD1 (6 bases). The germline gives CDR1 SGHTA, CDR2 FQGNSA. This CDR3 comprises 13 residues. Trimming removed 8 bases at V and 1 base at J, with 11 bases between. CDR3 sequence (DNA): TGTGCCAGCGGAACACAGGGGAACACTGAAGCTTTCTTT. Amino acids: CASGTQGNTEAFF.

In this sample, this clone turned up a few times. The genes are TRBV2 and TRBJ2-3; 13 bases agree with TRBD2. The V segment lost 6 bases and the J segment 1 base; nucleotides outside the gene matches: 13. CDR1 and CDR2 (germline): SNHLY, FYNNEI. The CDR3 sequence is 19 residues long. CDR3 in amino acids: CASRAGTSGIPGRTDTQYF. The CDR3 DNA reads TGTGCCAGCAGGGCCGGGACTAGCGGGATCCCAGGACGCACAGATACGCAGTATTTT.

The rearrangement uses TRBV27 and TRBJ2-1; TRBD2 agrees at 10 bases. There are 16 residues in the CDR3. Germline loops: CDR1 MNHEY, CDR2 SMNVEV (reference sequence). Trimming took 6 bases from V and 0 from J; bases not matched to a gene: 5. The chain's CDR3 is CASRLAGWSSYNEQFF. The CDR3 DNA follows: TGTGCCAGCAGACTAGCGGGGTGGAGCTCCTACAATGAGCAGTTCTTC.